The 9 T cell receptor beta chains presented below share a single source sample, sequenced in a study of CD8 T cells in ankylosing spondylitis. TCRdb re-called the 5' RACE reads with MiXCR, one entry per CDR3 protein. The sample has 200,000 to 250,000 distinct CDR3 sequences, under 8.5% seen once. The sequenced material came from blood, either unsorted or a sorted T cell fraction (not recorded which). The receptor set was obtained from a female donor with ankylosing spondylitis or in good health (not recorded which).

In this sample, this clonotype turned up many times. The chain is built from TRBV11-2 and TRBJ2-7; perhaps TRBD1 as D (6 bases). V lost 5 bases and J 1 base, leaving 12 bases between the germline ends. Germline V gene data show CDR1 as SGHAT and CDR2 as FQNNGV. The CDR3 covers 14 residues. The CDR3 here is CASSPLTGSYEQYF. CDR3 nucleotide sequence: TGTGCCAGCAGCCCGCTAACAGGGTCCTACGAGCAGTACTTC. The full variable domain, rest sourced from reference TRBV11-2 and TRBJ2-7, is EAGVAQSPRYKIIEKRQSVAFWCNPISGHATLYWYQQILGQGPKLLIQFQNNGVVDDSQLPKDRFSAERLKGVDSTLKIQPAKLEDSAVYLCASSPLTGSYEQYFGPGTRLTVT.

This clonotype was counted at least ten times. The chain couples TRBV5-5 to TRBJ2-7, with D unclear. The CDR3 totals 13 residues. V was shortened by 2 bases and J by 2 bases, with 8 bases between the two germline ends. Germline CDR1 reads SGHKS; CDR2 reads YYEKEE (reference sequence). The CDR3 region has the DNA TGTGCCAGCAGCTTAACTGATACCTACGAGCAGTACTTC. This gives the protein CASSLTDTYEQYF. Full variable domain (outside the CDR3, taken from reference TRBV5-5 and TRBJ2-7): DAGVTQSPTHLIKTRGQQVTLRCSPISGHKSVSWYQQVLGQGPQFIFQYYEKEERGRGNFPDRFSARQFPNYSSELNVNALLLGDSALYLCASSLTDTYEQYFGPGTRLTVT.

At least ten counts were recorded for this clonotype. The chain links TRBV5-1 to TRBJ2-7; 7 bases are a match to TRBD1. Trimming took 5 bases from V and 5 from J; bases not matched to a gene: 13. This CDR3 contains 15 residues. From germline, CDR1 is SGHRS and CDR2 YFSETQ. The CDR3 loop reads CASREGASKMDEQYF. DNA for the CDR3: TGCGCCAGCAGAGAGGGGGCCTCCAAAATGGACGAGCAGTACTTC.

This rearrangement joins TRBV20-1 to TRBJ2-1, with D unresolved. V lost 8 bases, J lost 4 bases, and 12 bases lay in between. Germline values: CDR1 DFQATT, CDR2 SNEGSKA (reference sequence). This CDR3 has 12 residues. CDR3 protein: CSNDWVYNEQFF. Here the CDR3 DNA reads TGCAGTAACGACTGGGTTTACAATGAGCAGTTCTTC.

This clonotype was seen many times. The chain is built from TRBV6-5 and TRBJ2-5; the match to TRBD2 covers 7 bases. The CDR3 spans 16 residues. Germline V gene sequence: CDR1 MNHEY, CDR2 SVGAGI. V lost 0 bases, J lost 5 bases, and 9 bases stayed unmatched. CDR3 sequence (DNA): TGTGCCAGCAGTTACTCGAATCGGCGGGGAGGGGAGACCCAGTACTTC. It specifies CASSYSNRRGGETQYF.

This clonotype has a count of ten or more. The rearrangement joins TRBV20-1 to TRBJ2-7; 9 bases are shared with TRBD2. Trimming cost V 3 bases and J 3 bases; bases outside gene matches: 6. Germline CDR1 and CDR2: DFQATT and SNEGSKA (reference sequence). This CDR3 contains 14 residues. CDR3 amino acids: CSASLAGEGYEQYF. In nucleotides, the CDR3 is TGCAGTGCTAGTTTAGCGGGAGAAGGCTACGAGCAGTACTTC.

This clonotype was seen at least ten times. V usage is TRBV5-6 and J usage is TRBJ1-3; 7 bases are a match to TRBD1. The CDR3 is 16 amino acids. Looked up from germline, CDR1 is SGHDT and CDR2 is YYEEEE. After removal of 4 bases from V and 8 bases from J, the junction contained 15 bases not matched to a gene. Here the CDR3 reads CASSDTGAAGSDTIYF. CDR3 bases: TGTGCCAGCAGCGACACAGGGGCGGCGGGGTCGGACACCATATATTTT.

This clonotype was observed at least ten times. V and J are TRBV12-3 or TRBV12-4 and TRBJ2-3; D unclear. The ends were cut back, 3 bases at V and 4 bases at J, with 11 bases in the middle. The CDR3 sequence is 14 residues long. In DNA form, the CDR3 reads TGTGCCAGCAGTTTTCTTGGAGACGCAGATACGCAGTATTTT. Protein product: CASSFLGDADTQYF.

The V call is TRBV9, the J call TRBJ2-3, with D perhaps matching TRBD1 or TRBD2 (6 bases each). Germline values: CDR1 SGDLS, CDR2 YYNGEE. The ends were cut back, 4 bases at V and 7 bases at J, with 19 bases in the middle. The CDR3 runs to 15 residues. The CDR3 coding sequence is TGTGCCAGCAGCCCCACTGGAGGGGGACGGAATACGCAGTATTTT. It specifies CASSPTGGGRNTQYF.